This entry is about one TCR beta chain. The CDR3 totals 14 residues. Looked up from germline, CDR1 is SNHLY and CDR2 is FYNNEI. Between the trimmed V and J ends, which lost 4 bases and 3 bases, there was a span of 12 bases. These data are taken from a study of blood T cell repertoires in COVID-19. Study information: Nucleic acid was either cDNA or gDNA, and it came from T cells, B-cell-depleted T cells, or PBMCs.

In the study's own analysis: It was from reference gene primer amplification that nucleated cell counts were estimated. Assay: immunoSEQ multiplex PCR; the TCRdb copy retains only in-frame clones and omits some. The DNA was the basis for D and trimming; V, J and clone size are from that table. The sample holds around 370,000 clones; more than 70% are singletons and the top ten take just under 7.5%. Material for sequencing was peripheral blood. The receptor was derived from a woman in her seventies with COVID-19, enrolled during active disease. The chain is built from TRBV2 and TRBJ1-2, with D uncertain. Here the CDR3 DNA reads TGTGCCAGCAGTGGGGGAGGGTTGGACTATGGCTACACCTTC. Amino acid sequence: CASSGGGLDYGYTF.